This T cell receptor (beta chain) was sequenced in a study of cytomegalovirus exposure and HLA in healthy donors. About this clone: Antigen: not known.

13 Jbeta primers and 60 Vbeta primers were used for the PCR. TCRdb's copy holds only in-frame clones and misses some; the assay was immunoSEQ multiplex PCR. This sample contains roughly 40,000 clones. The CDR3 contains 14 residues. Between the trimmed V and J ends, which lost 2 bases and 8 bases, there was a span of 12 bases. Study outcomes and limitations: Associated with cytomegalovirus, according to the listing, were some 180 TCR beta chains. The CMV antigen specificity of a few CMV-associated chains was confirmed through in vitro analysis. Across donors, sequencing depth was assumed by presence/absence analyses to be roughly uniform.

The rearrangement joins TRBV23-1 to TRBJ1-4; D is ambiguous. TRBV23-1 is an ORF; its function is uncertain. The TCR sequence derives from a male donor in good health and CMV-seronegative. Material: PBMCs. The CDR3 protein is CASSQPGQEEKLFF. For the CDR3, the DNA is TGCGCCAGCAGTCAACCGGGTCAAGAAGAAAAACTGTTTTTT.